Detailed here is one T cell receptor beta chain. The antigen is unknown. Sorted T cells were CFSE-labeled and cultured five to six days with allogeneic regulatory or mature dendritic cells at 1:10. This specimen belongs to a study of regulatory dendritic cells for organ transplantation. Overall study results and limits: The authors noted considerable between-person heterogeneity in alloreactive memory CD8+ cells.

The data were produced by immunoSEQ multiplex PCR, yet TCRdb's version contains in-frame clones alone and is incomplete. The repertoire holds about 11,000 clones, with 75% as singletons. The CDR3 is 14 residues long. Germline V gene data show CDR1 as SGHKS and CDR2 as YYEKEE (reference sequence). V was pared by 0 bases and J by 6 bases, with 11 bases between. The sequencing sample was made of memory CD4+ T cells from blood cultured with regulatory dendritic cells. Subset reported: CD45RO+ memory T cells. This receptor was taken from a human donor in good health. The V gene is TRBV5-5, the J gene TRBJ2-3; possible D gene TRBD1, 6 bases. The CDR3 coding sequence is TGTGCCAGCAGCTTGGAGTGGGGGCAGGATACGCAGTATTTT. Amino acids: CASSLEWGQDTQYF.